This entry concerns a single T cell receptor (beta chain). CDR1 and CDR2 (germline): SGHRS, YFSETQ. The CDR3 runs 17 residues. Trimming at V came to 3 bases and at J to 0 bases, leaving 7 bases not matched to a gene. The source of the sample is a study of blood T cell repertoires in COVID-19. The wider study: Sample material is recorded as cDNA or gDNA derived from T cells, B-cell-depleted T cells, or PBMCs.

In the authors' workflow: Reference gene primer amplification gave nucleated cell count estimates. Some clones are missing from TCRdb's copy, which holds only in-frame ones; the method was immunoSEQ multiplex PCR. That table is the source of V, J and clone size, and D and trimming were worked out from the DNA. The profile shows under 150,000 clones, roughly 80% of them singletons. The sequence was obtained from a middle-aged man with acute or convalescent COVID-19. Sample: peripheral blood. The gene calls are TRBV5-1 and TRBJ2-3; 10 bases are shared with TRBD1. This CDR3 reads CASSYFWTGGSTDTQYF. In nucleotides, the CDR3 is TGCGCCAGCAGCTATTTTTGGACAGGGGGTAGCACAGATACGCAGTATTTT.